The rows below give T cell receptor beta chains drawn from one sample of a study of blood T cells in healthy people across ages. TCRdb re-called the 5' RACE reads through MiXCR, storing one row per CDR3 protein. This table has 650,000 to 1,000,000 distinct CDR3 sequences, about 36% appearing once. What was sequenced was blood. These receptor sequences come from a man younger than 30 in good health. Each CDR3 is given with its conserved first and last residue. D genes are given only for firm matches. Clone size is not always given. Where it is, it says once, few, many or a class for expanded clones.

CDR3aa: CACTNRPTLAGEGNEQFF
CDR3nt: TGTGCCTGCACCAATCGCCCTACCCTAGCGGGGGAGGGCAATGAGCAGTTCTTC
d_gene: TRBD2
j_gene: TRBJ2-1
abundance: -
v_gene: TRBV2

CDR3aa: CSASGGPINSPLHF
CDR3nt: TGCAGTGCTAGCGGGGGTCCGATTAATTCACCCCTCCACTTT
d_gene: -
j_gene: TRBJ1-6
abundance: -
v_gene: TRBV20-1

CDR3aa: CSVLIGTGTTGYTF
CDR3nt: TGCAGCGTTTTGATAGGGACAGGGACCACTGGCTACACCTTC
d_gene: TRBD1
j_gene: TRBJ1-2
abundance: few
v_gene: TRBV29-1

CDR3aa: CASSPTGDSPLHF
CDR3nt: TGTGCCAGCAGTCCTACAGGGGACTCACCCCTCCACTTT
d_gene: TRBD1
j_gene: TRBJ1-6
abundance: many
v_gene: TRBV3-1

CDR3aa: CASSLSSGGAYEQYF
CDR3nt: TGTGCCAGCAGCTTATCTAGCGGGGGGGCCTACGAGCAGTACTTC
d_gene: TRBD2
j_gene: TRBJ2-7
abundance: -
v_gene: TRBV7-2

CDR3aa: CASSQEGLSVGDGYTF
CDR3nt: TGCGCCAGCAGCCAAGAGGGACTTTCTGTTGGTGATGGCTACACCTTC
d_gene: -
j_gene: TRBJ1-2
abundance: -
v_gene: TRBV4-1

CDR3aa: CASTGTDTQYF
CDR3nt: TGTGCCAGCACCGGGACAGATACGCAGTATTTT
d_gene: -
j_gene: TRBJ2-3
abundance: many
v_gene: TRBV6-6

CDR3aa: CASSTRTSGVPNTQYF
CDR3nt: TGTGCCAGCAGCACCAGGACTAGCGGGGTCCCCAATACGCAGTATTTT
d_gene: TRBD2
j_gene: TRBJ2-3
abundance: many
v_gene: TRBV5-6

CDR3aa: CASSPRLAGTTDTQYF
CDR3nt: TGTGCCAGCAGCCCCCGACTAGCGGGGACCACAGATACGCAGTATTTT
d_gene: TRBD2
j_gene: TRBJ2-3
abundance: many
v_gene: TRBV7-8

CDR3aa: CASSLDAGNYEQYF
CDR3nt: TGTGCCAGCAGCTTGGATGCAGGGAACTACGAGCAGTACTTC
d_gene: -
j_gene: TRBJ2-7
abundance: few
v_gene: TRBV5-5

CDR3aa: CASSLMIFRQGLYEQYF
CDR3nt: TGTGCCAGCAGCTTAATGATTTTCCGACAGGGGTTATACGAGCAGTACTTC
d_gene: TRBD1
j_gene: TRBJ2-7
abundance: few
v_gene: TRBV7-2

CDR3aa: CASSIRPTGTGELFF
CDR3nt: TGTGCCAGCAGTATCCGCCCAACCGGGACCGGGGAGCTGTTTTTT
d_gene: -
j_gene: TRBJ2-2
abundance: -
v_gene: TRBV25-1

CDR3aa: CASSLTLAGSENEQYF
CDR3nt: TGTGCCAGCAGCTTAACGCTAGCGGGGTCTGAGAATGAGCAGTACTTC
d_gene: TRBD2
j_gene: TRBJ2-7
abundance: -
v_gene: TRBV7-6

CDR3aa: CASSPLGRADTQYF
CDR3nt: TGTGCCAGCAGCCCCCTCGGAAGGGCAGATACGCAGTATTTT
d_gene: -
j_gene: TRBJ2-3
abundance: many
v_gene: TRBV7-9

CDR3aa: CASSLVANSPLHF
CDR3nt: TGTGCCAGCAGTTTAGTGGCTAATTCACCCCTCCACTTT
d_gene: -
j_gene: TRBJ1-6
abundance: few
v_gene: TRBV28

CDR3aa: CAISEWASTFNERFF
CDR3nt: TGTGCCATCAGTGAGTGGGCATCTACTTTCAATGAGCGGTTCTTC
d_gene: -
j_gene: TRBJ2-1
abundance: -
v_gene: TRBV10-3

CDR3aa: CADGGCGYTNTGELFF
CDR3nt: TGCGCCGACGGTGGCTGTGGGTACACGAACACCGGGGAGCTGTTTTTT
d_gene: -
j_gene: TRBJ2-2
abundance: -
v_gene: TRBV10-1

CDR3aa: CASRIDLPLTTHEQYF
CDR3nt: TGCGCCAGCAGAATTGACTTACCCCTAACTACCCACGAGCAGTACTTC
d_gene: -
j_gene: TRBJ2-7
abundance: many
v_gene: TRBV5-1

CDR3aa: CASSVTPSTGDYGYTF
CDR3nt: TGTGCCAGCAGCGTAACCCCTTCGACAGGGGACTATGGCTACACCTTC
d_gene: TRBD1
j_gene: TRBJ1-2
abundance: few
v_gene: TRBV9

CDR3aa: CASSSRSGGTNRQYF
CDR3nt: TGTGCCAGCAGCTCCCGTAGCGGGGGTACTAATCGGCAGTACTTC
d_gene: TRBD2
j_gene: TRBJ2-7
abundance: -
v_gene: TRBV7-3

CDR3aa: CSAREGGAGTDTQYF
CDR3nt: TGCAGTGCTAGAGAAGGGGGGGCAGGCACAGATACGCAGTATTTT
d_gene: -
j_gene: TRBJ2-3
abundance: -
v_gene: TRBV20-1

CDR3aa: CSAKPTGRGQFF
CDR3nt: TGCAGTGCTAAACCTACAGGGAGGGGGCAGTTCTTC
d_gene: -
j_gene: TRBJ2-1
abundance: -
v_gene: TRBV20-1

CDR3aa: CASSQGVEGGDGYTF
CDR3nt: TGTGCCAGCAGCCAAGGAGTGGAGGGGGGCGATGGCTACACCTTC
d_gene: -
j_gene: TRBJ1-2
abundance: -
v_gene: TRBV3-1

CDR3aa: CASSYPGGNKASYEQYF
CDR3nt: TGTGCCAGCAGCTACCCGGGGGGCAACAAGGCGTCCTACGAGCAGTACTTC
d_gene: -
j_gene: TRBJ2-7
abundance: -
v_gene: TRBV21-1

CDR3aa: CASSESPGAQPQHF
CDR3nt: TGCGCCAGCAGTGAGTCCCCAGGGGCTCAGCCCCAGCATTTT
d_gene: -
j_gene: TRBJ1-5
abundance: -
v_gene: TRBV10-2

CDR3aa: CASSPGLASNEQYF
CDR3nt: TGTGCCAGCAGTCCTGGACTAGCAAGCAATGAGCAGTACTTC
d_gene: TRBD2
j_gene: TRBJ2-7
abundance: -
v_gene: TRBV7-3

CDR3aa: CSARVEGGYNEQFF
CDR3nt: TGCAGTGCTAGAGTGGAGGGGGGTTACAATGAGCAGTTCTTC
d_gene: -
j_gene: TRBJ2-1
abundance: -
v_gene: TRBV20-1

CDR3aa: CASSRRGLNTEAFF
CDR3nt: TGTGCCAGCAGCCGCCGTGGGTTGAACACTGAAGCTTTCTTT
d_gene: -
j_gene: TRBJ1-1
abundance: -
v_gene: TRBV14

CDR3aa: CASSPHRISYNEQFF
CDR3nt: TGCGCCAGCAGCCCACACAGGATCTCCTACAATGAGCAGTTCTTC
d_gene: -
j_gene: TRBJ2-1
abundance: many
v_gene: TRBV4-3

CDR3aa: CASSVTTSGNYTDTQYF
CDR3nt: TGTGCCAGCAGCGTAACGACTAGCGGGAACTACACAGATACGCAGTATTTT
d_gene: TRBD2
j_gene: TRBJ2-3
abundance: few
v_gene: TRBV2

CDR3aa: CAISLAQDIRHTF
CDR3nt: TGTGCCATCAGTTTAGCTCAAGACATTCGCCACACCTTC
d_gene: -
j_gene: TRBJ1-2
abundance: few
v_gene: TRBV12-3/TRBV12-4

CDR3aa: CASSPDTFTDTQYF
CDR3nt: TGTGCCAGCAGCCCGGACACTTTCACAGATACGCAGTATTTT
d_gene: -
j_gene: TRBJ2-3
abundance: -
v_gene: TRBV4-2

CDR3aa: CASSSRPRGLAGSSDTQYF
CDR3nt: TGTGCCAGCAGCTCTCGACCCCGTGGACTAGCGGGGAGTTCAGATACGCAGTATTTT
d_gene: TRBD2
j_gene: TRBJ2-3
abundance: many
v_gene: TRBV11-2

CDR3aa: CASSLEGLPFSYEQYF
CDR3nt: TGTGCCAGCAGCTTGGAGGGATTACCGTTCTCCTACGAGCAGTACTTC
d_gene: -
j_gene: TRBJ2-7
abundance: -
v_gene: TRBV5-5

CDR3aa: CASSWGVHANYGYTF
CDR3nt: TGTGCCAGCAGCTGGGGGGTACACGCTAACTATGGCTACACCTTC
d_gene: -
j_gene: TRBJ1-2
abundance: -
v_gene: TRBV5-6

CDR3aa: CSARERGVYNQPQHF
CDR3nt: TGCAGTGCTAGAGAAAGGGGAGTTTACAATCAGCCCCAGCATTTT
d_gene: -
j_gene: TRBJ1-5
abundance: -
v_gene: TRBV20-1

CDR3aa: CASSLSERGGLRSGANVLTF
CDR3nt: TGTGCCAGCAGTTTGTCGGAGCGGGGGGGCCTAAGGTCTGGGGCCAACGTCCTGACTTTC
d_gene: TRBD2
j_gene: TRBJ2-6
abundance: -
v_gene: TRBV12-3/TRBV12-4

CDR3aa: CAIGEGEQGLTSGANVLTF
CDR3nt: TGTGCCATCGGTGAGGGGGAACAGGGGTTAACTTCTGGGGCCAACGTCCTGACTTTC
d_gene: TRBD1
j_gene: TRBJ2-6
abundance: -
v_gene: TRBV10-3

CDR3aa: CASDDPLGTGQETQYF
CDR3nt: TGTGCCAGTGACGACCCGCTGGGGACAGGACAAGAGACCCAGTACTTC
d_gene: TRBD1
j_gene: TRBJ2-5
abundance: -
v_gene: TRBV6-2/TRBV6-3

CDR3aa: CASRTVRLTETQYF
CDR3nt: TGTGCCAGCAGAACCGTCAGGCTCACAGAGACGCAGTATTTT
d_gene: -
j_gene: TRBJ2-3
abundance: -
v_gene: TRBV2

CDR3aa: CASSLNREVPYEQYF
CDR3nt: TGTGCCAGCAGCTTAAACAGGGAGGTTCCCTACGAGCAGTACTTC
d_gene: -
j_gene: TRBJ2-7
abundance: -
v_gene: TRBV7-9

CDR3aa: CASSQDRARSPLHF
CDR3nt: TGTGCCAGCAGTCAAGACAGGGCTAGGTCACCCCTCCACTTT
d_gene: TRBD1
j_gene: TRBJ1-6
abundance: few
v_gene: TRBV12-3/TRBV12-4

CDR3aa: CASSLEQSNSPLHF
CDR3nt: TGTGCCAGCAGCTTGGAACAGAGTAATTCACCCCTCCACTTT
d_gene: -
j_gene: TRBJ1-6
abundance: few
v_gene: TRBV5-5

CDR3aa: CASYTPVKNEQFF
CDR3nt: TGTGCCAGCTACACTCCGGTGAAGAATGAGCAGTTCTTC
d_gene: -
j_gene: TRBJ2-1
abundance: many
v_gene: TRBV12-3/TRBV12-4

CDR3aa: CASSVGARISTDTQYF
CDR3nt: TGTGCCAGCAGCGTAGGCGCTAGGATCAGCACAGATACGCAGTATTTT
d_gene: -
j_gene: TRBJ2-3
abundance: -
v_gene: TRBV9

CDR3aa: CASSYTSGVGNTDTQYF
CDR3nt: TGTGCCAGCAGCTATACTAGCGGGGTGGGGAACACAGATACGCAGTATTTT
d_gene: TRBD2
j_gene: TRBJ2-3
abundance: -
v_gene: TRBV7-2

CDR3aa: CASSSPDHSYEQYF
CDR3nt: TGTGCCAGCAGTTCCCCGGACCATTCCTACGAGCAGTACTTC
d_gene: -
j_gene: TRBJ2-7
abundance: once
v_gene: TRBV6-6

CDR3aa: CSARDPGQAYQETQYF
CDR3nt: TGCAGTGCTAGAGACCCCGGACAGGCGTACCAAGAGACCCAGTACTTC
d_gene: TRBD1
j_gene: TRBJ2-5
abundance: few
v_gene: TRBV20-1

CDR3aa: CASSDTRGTYEQFF
CDR3nt: TGTGCCAGCAGCGATACCCGGGGGACCTACGAGCAGTTCTTC
d_gene: -
j_gene: TRBJ2-1
abundance: -
v_gene: TRBV7-9

CDR3aa: CSATGTELTDTQYF
CDR3nt: TGCAGTGCTACAGGGACAGAGCTCACAGATACGCAGTATTTT
d_gene: TRBD1
j_gene: TRBJ2-3
abundance: -
v_gene: TRBV20-1

CDR3aa: CASSQGRWTGPGETQYF
CDR3nt: TGTGCCAGCAGCCAAGGGAGATGGACAGGCCCCGGGGAGACCCAGTACTTC
d_gene: TRBD1
j_gene: TRBJ2-5
abundance: -
v_gene: TRBV3-1

CDR3aa: CASSLGSLQETQYF
CDR3nt: TGTGCCAGCAGTTTAGGCAGTCTCCAAGAGACCCAGTACTTC
d_gene: -
j_gene: TRBJ2-5
abundance: -
v_gene: TRBV28

CDR3aa: CASSELVGGRYNEQFF
CDR3nt: TGTGCCAGCAGTGAACTGGTGGGGGGGCGATACAATGAGCAGTTCTTC
d_gene: -
j_gene: TRBJ2-1
abundance: -
v_gene: TRBV6-1

CDR3aa: CASSPKISRANVLTF
CDR3nt: TGTGCCAGCTCACCAAAGATCTCTCGGGCCAACGTCCTGACTTTC
d_gene: -
j_gene: TRBJ2-6
abundance: -
v_gene: TRBV18

CDR3aa: CASSLVPGGNSPPHF
CDR3nt: TGTGCCAGCAGCTTAGTTCCAGGGGGAAATTCACCCCCCCACTTT
d_gene: TRBD1
j_gene: TRBJ1-6
abundance: few
v_gene: TRBV7-2

CDR3aa: CASSRQGWDTEELFF
CDR3nt: TGTGCCAGCAGCAGGCAGGGGTGGGACACCGAGGAGCTGTTTTTT
d_gene: -
j_gene: TRBJ2-2
abundance: -
v_gene: TRBV5-6

CDR3aa: CASSLRRGGSYNEQFF
CDR3nt: TGTGCCAGCAGCTTAAGGCGGGGGGGCTCCTACAATGAGCAGTTCTTC
d_gene: TRBD2
j_gene: TRBJ2-1
abundance: -
v_gene: TRBV7-2